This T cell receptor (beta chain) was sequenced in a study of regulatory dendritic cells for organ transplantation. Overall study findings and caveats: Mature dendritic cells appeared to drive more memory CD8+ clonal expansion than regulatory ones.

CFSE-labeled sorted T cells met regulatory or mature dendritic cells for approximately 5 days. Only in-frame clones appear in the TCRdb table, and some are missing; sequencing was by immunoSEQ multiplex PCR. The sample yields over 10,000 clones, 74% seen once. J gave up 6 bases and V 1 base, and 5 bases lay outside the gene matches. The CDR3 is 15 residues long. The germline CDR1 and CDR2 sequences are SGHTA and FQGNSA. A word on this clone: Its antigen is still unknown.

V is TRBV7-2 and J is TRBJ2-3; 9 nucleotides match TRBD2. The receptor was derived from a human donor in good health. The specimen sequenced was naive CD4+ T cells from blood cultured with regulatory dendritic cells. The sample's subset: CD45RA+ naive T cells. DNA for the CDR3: TGTGCCAGCAGCTTAGGGGTGCGGGGGGGGGATACGCAGTATTTT. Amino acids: CASSLGVRGGDTQYF. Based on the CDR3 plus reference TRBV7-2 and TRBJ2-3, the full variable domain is GAGVSQSPSNKVTEKGKDVELRCDPISGHTALYWYRQSLGQGLEFLIYFQGNSAPDKSGLPSDRFSAERTGGSVSTLTIQRTQQEDSAVYLCASSLGVRGGDTQYFGPGTRLTVL.